Listed below are T cell receptor beta chains from one sample, sequenced in a study of early T cells in non-severe SARS-CoV-2 infection. A single record per CDR3 protein comes from TCRdb applying MiXCR to the 5' RACE reads. In the table there are about 59,000 distinct CDR3 sequences, about 10% of which are singletons. The sample comprised whole blood. The receptors shown here come from an adult who was a healthcare worker with PCR-confirmed SARS-CoV-2 infection or an uninfected control (not recorded which). Both conserved end residues are part of each CDR3. The order of the fields is J gene, CDR3 length, V gene, D gene, clone size, CDR3 DNA, CDR3 protein. D genes are given only for firm matches. Expanded clones are given a class, and other clones once, few, many or no size at all.

J gene: TRBJ2-4
CDR3 length: 16
V gene: TRBV19
D gene: TRBD2
clone size: few
CDR3 DNA: TGTGCCAGTAGTGATGTCCTAGCGGGGATCAAAAACATTCAGTACTTC
CDR3 protein: CASSDVLAGIKNIQYF

J gene: TRBJ2-7
CDR3 length: 14
V gene: TRBV19
D gene: NA
clone size: many
CDR3 DNA: TGTGCCAGTAGTATCGGGGGACTCGGCTACGAGCAGTACTTC
CDR3 protein: CASSIGGLGYEQYF

J gene: TRBJ1-4
CDR3 length: 14
V gene: TRBV19
D gene: NA
clone size: NA
CDR3 DNA: TGTGCCAGTACGGCTTCCAGTATTAATGAAAAACTGTTTTTT
CDR3 protein: CASTASSINEKLFF

J gene: TRBJ2-1
CDR3 length: 15
V gene: TRBV2
D gene: TRBD1
clone size: NA
CDR3 DNA: TGTGCCAGCAGCGCCGGGGGACAGGGGGCCGATGAGCAGTTCTTC
CDR3 protein: CASSAGGQGADEQFF

J gene: TRBJ1-4
CDR3 length: 11
V gene: TRBV6-6
D gene: NA
clone size: many
CDR3 DNA: TGTGCCAGCAGTCCCTTTGAAAAACTGTTTTTT
CDR3 protein: CASSPFEKLFF

J gene: TRBJ2-1
CDR3 length: 15
V gene: TRBV4-3
D gene: NA
clone size: many
CDR3 DNA: TGCGCCAGCAGCCAAGACAGGTCCCGGGACAATGAGCAGTTCTTC
CDR3 protein: CASSQDRSRDNEQFF

J gene: TRBJ1-2
CDR3 length: 13
V gene: TRBV20-1
D gene: TRBD1
clone size: NA
CDR3 DNA: TGCGGCCTTAGGGGACAGGGGGCTGGAGGCTACACCTTC
CDR3 protein: CGLRGQGAGGYTF

J gene: TRBJ1-1
CDR3 length: 12
V gene: TRBV18
D gene: NA
clone size: many
CDR3 DNA: TGTGCCAGCTCACCGTTGAACACTGAAGCTTTCTTT
CDR3 protein: CASSPLNTEAFF

J gene: TRBJ1-1
CDR3 length: 14
V gene: TRBV29-1
D gene: NA
clone size: NA
CDR3 DNA: TGCAGCGTTGAAATGTTAACAGCTAAATCCGAAGCTTTCTTT
CDR3 protein: CSVEMLTAKSEAFF

J gene: TRBJ1-2
CDR3 length: 14
V gene: TRBV19
D gene: NA
clone size: NA
CDR3 DNA: TGTGCCAGTAGGATCATAAGTGCAGGACCTCAATACACCTTC
CDR3 protein: CASRIISAGPQYTF

J gene: TRBJ2-7
CDR3 length: 12
V gene: TRBV18
D gene: NA
clone size: few
CDR3 DNA: TGTGCCAGCTCACCCTCTATCTACGAGCAGTACTTC
CDR3 protein: CASSPSIYEQYF

J gene: TRBJ1-2
CDR3 length: 14
V gene: TRBV9
D gene: NA
clone size: many
CDR3 DNA: TGTGCCAGCAGCGGATTCAGGACGAACTATGGCTACACCTTC
CDR3 protein: CASSGFRTNYGYTF

J gene: TRBJ2-4
CDR3 length: 14
V gene: TRBV3-1
D gene: NA
clone size: NA
CDR3 DNA: TGTGCCAGCAGCAACCGGGCAGTTCCGACCATTCAGTACTTC
CDR3 protein: CASSNRAVPTIQYF

J gene: TRBJ1-3
CDR3 length: 15
V gene: TRBV19
D gene: NA
clone size: few
CDR3 DNA: TGTGCCAGTAGTATAGTTCCATCCTCTGGAAACACCATATATTTT
CDR3 protein: CASSIVPSSGNTIYF

J gene: TRBJ2-7
CDR3 length: 12
V gene: TRBV29-1
D gene: TRBD1
clone size: many
CDR3 DNA: TGCAGCGTTCGAGCAGGGGGCGGCGAGCAGTACTTC
CDR3 protein: CSVRAGGGEQYF

J gene: TRBJ2-2
CDR3 length: 16
V gene: TRBV25-1
D gene: NA
clone size: many
CDR3 DNA: TGTGCCAGCAGTGACCCCTCAGGGAAGAACACCGGGGAGCTGTTTTTT
CDR3 protein: CASSDPSGKNTGELFF

J gene: TRBJ2-3
CDR3 length: 14
V gene: TRBV12-3/TRBV12-4
D gene: TRBD1
clone size: many
CDR3 DNA: TGTGCCAGCAGTTTAGTAGGGGGCCCAGATACGCAGTATTTT
CDR3 protein: CASSLVGGPDTQYF

J gene: TRBJ2-2
CDR3 length: 14
V gene: TRBV9
D gene: NA
clone size: few
CDR3 DNA: TGTGCCAGCAGCGCCGGACTTGTAACCGGGGAGCTGTTTTTT
CDR3 protein: CASSAGLVTGELFF

J gene: TRBJ2-7
CDR3 length: 16
V gene: TRBV5-5
D gene: TRBD1
clone size: NA
CDR3 DNA: TGTGCCAGCAGCACCAACACAGCAGGGGGTCAACGCGAGCAGTACTTC
CDR3 protein: CASSTNTAGGQREQYF

J gene: TRBJ1-1
CDR3 length: 15
V gene: TRBV5-1
D gene: NA
clone size: many
CDR3 DNA: TGCGCCAGCAGCTTGGGGGGACGGTTGAACACTGAAGCTTTCTTT
CDR3 protein: CASSLGGRLNTEAFF

J gene: TRBJ1-2
CDR3 length: 11
V gene: TRBV29-1
D gene: NA
clone size: NA
CDR3 DNA: TGCAGCACCGGGACATCGCGCGGCTACACCTTC
CDR3 protein: CSTGTSRGYTF

J gene: TRBJ1-1
CDR3 length: 11
V gene: TRBV30
D gene: NA
clone size: many
CDR3 DNA: TGTGCCTGGGCGGGGGGAGAGGGGAATTTCTTT
CDR3 protein: CAWAGGEGNFF

J gene: TRBJ2-7
CDR3 length: 12
V gene: TRBV20-1
D gene: NA
clone size: many
CDR3 DNA: TGCAGTGCTAGTCGTCCGGCGGGGGAGCAGTACTTC
CDR3 protein: CSASRPAGEQYF